This TCR beta chain was recovered during a study of T cell responses to AZD1222 COVID-19 vaccine. General study points: The reported proportion of spike-specific TCRs targeting unmutated variant regions was nearly half. The study identified only six AZD1222 recipients as seropositive at baseline. Elevations in Spike-specific TCR breadth and depth followed administration of two AZD1222 doses.

The V end lost 8 bases, the J end lost 1 base, and 10 bases lay between the germline ends. The CDR3 contains 13 residues. In germline, CDR1 is LNHNV, CDR2 YYDKDF (reference sequence). Clones were read by immunoSEQ multiplex PCR, and TCRdb kept only the in-frame ones, dropping some. Here the sample table reports some 150,000 clones. Worth noting for this clone: Antigen: not known.

The source is an adult in good health. This chain links TRBV15 with TRBJ2-3; possible D gene TRBD2, 6 bases. The sample was peripheral blood. This chain's CDR3 is CATRASGTDTQYF. CDR3 sequence (DNA): TGTGCCACCCGGGCTAGCGGCACAGATACGCAGTATTTT.